This TCR beta chain emerged from a study of radiotherapy plus CTLA-4 blockade in lung cancer. Study-wide results and caveats: Strongest reported response predictors: early blood clone changes and post-radiation interferon-beta.

Assay: immunoSEQ multiplex PCR; the TCRdb copy retains only in-frame clones and omits some. The repertoire holds 90,000 to 100,000 clones, almost 90% seen once, with approximately 5% in the top ten. To note about this clone: Its target is not known.

Trimming shortened V by 5 bases and J by 0 bases, and 15 bases separated the two germline ends. The CDR3 runs to 16 residues. Germline V gene sequence: CDR1 LNHDA, CDR2 SQIVND (reference sequence). The sequencing used peripheral blood, collected from a patient treated with radiotherapy plus ipilimumab. The receptor was isolated from a human donor with non-small cell lung cancer that progressed on radiotherapy plus ipilimumab. The V call is TRBV19, the J call TRBJ2-3; D is possibly TRBD2 (5 bases). For the CDR3, the DNA is TGTGCCAGTAGTCCCAGATGGCGGGCAAGCACAGATACGCAGTATTTT. As protein: CASSPRWRASTDTQYF. The variable domain in full, completed from reference TRBV19 and TRBJ2-3, reads DGGITQSPKYLFRKEGQNVTLSCEQNLNHDAMYWYRQDPGQGLRLIYYSQIVNDFQKGDIAEGYSVSREKKESFPLTVTSAQKNPTAFYLCASSPRWRASTDTQYFGPGTRLTVL.